This T cell receptor (beta chain) was profiled in a study of blood T cell repertoires in COVID-19. V was cut by 4 bases and J by 5 bases, with 18 bases left in between. CDR3 length: 15 residues. Per germline, CDR1 SGHDT and CDR2 YYEEEE. Sequencing was performed with immunoSEQ multiplex PCR; in TCRdb, only in-frame clones are kept and a portion is missing. The sample yields tens of thousands of clones, roughly 84% seen once. The sequencing sample was made of peripheral blood. The chain has TRBV5-6 and TRBJ2-5, with D maybe TRBD2 (5 bases). The clonotype was recovered from a man in his sixties or seventies with acute or convalescent COVID-19. CDR3 in amino acids: CASSLPLASGETQYF. CDR3 coding DNA: TGTGCCAGCAGCCTACCCCTAGCTAGTGGGGAGACCCAGTACTTC.